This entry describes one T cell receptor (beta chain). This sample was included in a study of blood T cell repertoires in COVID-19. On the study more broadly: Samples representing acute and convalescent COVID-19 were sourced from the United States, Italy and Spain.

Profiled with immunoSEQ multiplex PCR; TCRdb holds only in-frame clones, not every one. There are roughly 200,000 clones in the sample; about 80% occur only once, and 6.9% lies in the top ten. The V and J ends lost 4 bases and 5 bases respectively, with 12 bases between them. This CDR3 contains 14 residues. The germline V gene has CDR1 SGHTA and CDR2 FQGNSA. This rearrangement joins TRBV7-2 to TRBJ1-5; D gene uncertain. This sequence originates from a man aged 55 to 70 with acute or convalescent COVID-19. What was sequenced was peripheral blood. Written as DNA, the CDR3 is TGTGCCAGCAGCTCGCTCACGGAGCATCAGCCCCAGCATTTT. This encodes CASSSLTEHQPQHF.